Reported below is one T cell receptor beta chain. This entry belongs to a study of blood T cell repertoires in COVID-19. The V gene lost 5 bases and the J gene lost 5 bases, with 16 bases spanning the gap. The CDR3 length is 14 residues. CDR1 and CDR2 (germline): SGHRS, YFSETQ. The data were produced by immunoSEQ multiplex PCR, yet TCRdb's version contains in-frame clones alone and is incomplete. The data show roughly 280,000 clones, about 89% seen once. This TCR derives from a man aged 40-49 years with active or convalescent COVID-19. J is TRBJ2-5 and V is TRBV5-1; D possibly corresponds to TRBD2 (5 bases). The sequencing sample was made of peripheral blood. The CDR3 is CASSFVREQETQYF. Here the CDR3 DNA reads TGCGCCAGCAGTTTTGTGAGGGAGCAGGAGACCCAGTACTTC.